One sample yielded the 30 T cell receptor beta chains listed below, sequenced in a study of T cell responses to AZD1222 COVID-19 vaccine. Profiling relied on immunoSEQ multiplex PCR, and the TCRdb table lists in-frame clones only, not all of them. The repertoire holds about 100,000 clones, around 87% seen once, with 4% to 5% in the top ten. Material: peripheral blood, obtained on day 0 of MenACWY control vaccination. The receptors stem from an adult in good health.

A single count supports this clone. The chain recombines TRBV30 with TRBJ2-5; 9 nucleotides agree with TRBD1. Germline CDR1 reads GTSNPN; CDR2 reads SVGIG (reference sequence). The CDR3 runs 13 residues. The junction had 7 bases not matched to a gene; V was cut back by 7 bases and J by 4 bases. The CDR3 loop reads CALRQGVVETQYF. The CDR3 DNA is TGTGCCTTGAGACAGGGGGTGGTAGAGACCCAGTACTTC.

The chain couples TRBV13 to TRBJ1-1, with D uncertain. Looked up from germline, CDR1 is PRHDT and CDR2 is FYEKMQ (reference sequence). The V end lost 4 bases, the J end lost 1 base, and 16 bases lay between the germline ends. The CDR3 runs 16 residues. For the CDR3, the DNA is TGTGCCAGCAGCTCCCCCCTCGCGTGGGGGAACACTGAAGCTTTCTTT. This gives the protein CASSSPLAWGNTEAFF. The complete variable domain, with remaining parts taken from reference TRBV13 and TRBJ1-1, reads AAGVIQSPRHLIKEKRETATLKCYPIPRHDTVYWYQQGPGQDPQFLISFYEKMQSDKGSIPDRFSAQQFSDYHSELNMSSLELGDSALYFCASSSPLAWGNTEAFFGQGTRLTVV.

The rearrangement links TRBV27 to TRBJ1-2; TRBD1 matches 9 bases. The CDR3 consists of 15 residues. CDR1 is MNHEY and CDR2 is SMNVEV in the germline V gene (reference sequence). Losses at the gene ends were 4 bases for V and 4 bases for J; bases not matched to a gene: 7. CDR3 in amino acids: CASSSGTGYGYGYTF. The CDR3, as DNA: TGTGCCAGCAGTTCCGGGACAGGGTACGGCTATGGCTACACCTTC.

V usage is TRBV28 and J usage is TRBJ1-5; possible D gene TRBD1, 5 bases. The CDR3 is 16 residues long. CDR1 is MDHEN, CDR2 SYDVKM, per germline. The V end lost 5 bases, the J end lost 2 bases, and 16 bases lay between the germline ends. CDR3: CASSVGREGGNQPQHF. CDR3 in DNA: TGTGCCAGCAGTGTCGGCAGGGAAGGGGGCAATCAGCCCCAGCATTTT.

This chain joins TRBV3-1 (or the pseudogene TRBV3-2) and TRBJ1-2, with unresolved D. Trimming shortened V by 4 bases and J by 7 bases, and 13 bases separated the two germline ends. This CDR3 has 13 residues. CDR1 LGHDT and CDR2 YNNKEL come from the germline V gene (reference sequence). DNA of the CDR3: TGTGCCAGCAGCCCCGACTCCCGTACTGGCTACACCTTC. It codes for CASSPDSRTGYTF.

The chain joins TRBV7-9 to TRBJ1-2, with D maybe TRBD1 (6 bases). The V end was cut by 11 bases, the J end by 4 bases, with 14 bases between. CDR1 is SEHNR, CDR2 FQNEAQ, per germline (reference sequence). This CDR3 is 12 amino acids long. CDR3 in amino acids: CAAGGPTYGYTF. The CDR3 bases are TGTGCCGCCGGGGGGCCAACCTATGGCTACACCTTC.

The genes are TRBV19 and TRBJ1-2; the D gene is possibly TRBD1 (6 bases). The CDR3 sequence is 13 residues long. CDR1 LNHDA and CDR2 SQIVND come from the germline V gene (reference sequence). Between the trimmed V and J ends, which lost 5 bases and 4 bases, there was a span of 11 bases. CDR3 nucleotides: TGTGCCAGTAGTGTACAGGGAAGCTATGGCTACACCTTC. Translated: CASSVQGSYGYTF. Full variable domain (outside the CDR3, taken from reference TRBV19 and TRBJ1-2): DGGITQSPKYLFRKEGQNVTLSCEQNLNHDAMYWYRQDPGQGLRLIYYSQIVNDFQKGDIAEGYSVSREKKESFPLTVTSAQKNPTAFYLCASSVQGSYGYTFGSGTRLTVV.

The gene calls are TRBV6-4 and TRBJ2-3, with D possibly TRBD1 on 6 matching bases. Germline V gene lookup returns CDR1 MRHNA and CDR2 SNTAGT. The V end was cut by 4 bases, the J end by 0 bases, with 8 bases between. The CDR3 is made up of 14 amino acids. CDR3 DNA: TGTGCCAGCAGTGGGACAGCTAGCACAGATACGCAGTATTTT. Residues: CASSGTASTDTQYF.

This clone has a single count. The V and J genes are TRBV4-3 and TRBJ2-3, with TRBD2 matching over 9 bases. CDR3 length: 16 residues. V shed 0 bases and J 1 base; nucleotides not matched to a gene: 2. Germline V gene sequence: CDR1 LGHNA, CDR2 YSLEER. The CDR3, as DNA: TGCGCCAGCAGCCAAGAACTAGCGGGTGGCACAGATACGCAGTATTTT. Protein sequence: CASSQELAGGTDTQYF.

V usage is TRBV5-5 and J usage is TRBJ1-5, with TRBD1 matching over 9 bases. The V segment lost 4 bases and the J segment 3 bases; nucleotides outside the gene matches: 5. The germline V gene has CDR1 SGHKS and CDR2 YYEKEE (reference sequence). The CDR3 covers 15 residues. CDR3 sequence (DNA): TGTGCCAGCAGCGGACAGGGGAACTCCAATCAGCCCCAGCATTTT. Protein product: CASSGQGNSNQPQHF.

This clone was seen a single time. This chain links TRBV7-3 with TRBJ2-2; no definite D call. The CDR3 extends over 13 amino acids. In germline, CDR1 is SGHTA, CDR2 FQGTGA. Trimming shortened V by 4 bases and J by 0 bases, and 3 bases separated the two germline ends. The CDR3 bases are TGTGCCAGCAGCTCCTCGAACACCGGGGAGCTGTTTTTT. It yields the protein CASSSSNTGELFF.

The chain is built from TRBV28 and TRBJ2-7, with D unresolved. The germline V and J ends were trimmed by 8 bases and 6 bases, with 11 bases remaining between them. The germline CDR1 and CDR2 sequences are MDHEN and SYDVKM. CDR3 length equals 11 residues. The CDR3, as DNA: TGTGCCAGCGGGCCCACGTCCGAGCAGTACTTC. Translated: CASGPTSEQYF.

The J gene is TRBJ2-7, the V gene TRBV2, with D hard to call. CDR1 and CDR2 from the germline V gene are SNHLY and FYNNEI. The CDR3 is 10 amino acids. V was shortened by 8 bases and J by 6 bases, with 8 bases between the two germline ends. CDR3 loop: CASGRGEQYF. Written as DNA, the CDR3 is TGTGCCAGCGGTCGTGGCGAGCAGTACTTC. Filled out from reference TRBV2 and TRBJ2-7, the complete variable domain reads EPEVTQTPSHQVTQMGQEVILRCVPISNHLYFYWYRQILGQKVEFLVSFYNNEISEKSEIFDDQFSVERPDGSNFTLKIRSTKLEDSAMYFCASGRGEQYFGPGTRLTVT.

The V call is TRBV7-2, the J call TRBJ1-5; TRBD1 is a possible D gene (5 bases). The CDR3 loop spans 15 amino acids. Trimming removed 5 bases from V and 3 bases from J, with 14 bases in between. Germline V gene sequence: CDR1 SGHTA, CDR2 FQGNSA. The CDR3 loop reads CASSQAWTPNQPQHF. CDR3 coding DNA: TGTGCCAGCAGCCAGGCGTGGACACCCAATCAGCCCCAGCATTTT.

V is TRBV7-8 and J is TRBJ2-1, with D tentatively TRBD2 (6 bases). Germline V gene sequence: CDR1 SGHVS, CDR2 FQNEAQ. With 5 bases removed from V and 7 bases from J, the gap between germline ends came to 12 bases. The CDR3 loop spans 13 amino acids. Here the CDR3 reads CASSRDSVNEQFF. The CDR3 DNA is TGTGCCAGCAGCCGGGACTCAGTAAATGAGCAGTTCTTC. Filled out from reference TRBV7-8 and TRBJ2-1, the complete variable domain reads GAGVSQSPRYKVAKRGQDVALRCDPISGHVSLFWYQQALGQGPEFLTYFQNEAQLDKSGLPSDRFFAERPEGSVSTLKIQRTQQEDSAVYLCASSRDSVNEQFFGPGTRLTVL.

The chain uses TRBV11-3 and TRBJ2-5; 7 bases are a match to TRBD1. With V trimmed by 5 bases and J by 2 bases, 8 bases remained unmatched. This CDR3 spans 15 amino acids. Per germline, CDR1 SGHNT and CDR2 YENEEA. CDR3 region: CASSPGQVAQETQYF. CDR3 nucleotide sequence: TGTGCCAGCAGCCCCGGACAGGTCGCTCAAGAGACCCAGTACTTC.

The V call is TRBV9, the J call TRBJ2-1, with 10 bases aligning to TRBD1. The germline V gene encodes CDR1 SGDLS and CDR2 YYNGEE. The CDR3 is 15 residues long. V dropped 2 bases and J dropped 7; count of bases not matched to a gene: 6. CDR3 in amino acids: CASSVAGTGVNEQFF. The CDR3 nucleotides are TGTGCCAGCAGCGTGGCCGGGACAGGGGTTAATGAGCAGTTCTTC.

This sequence joins TRBV28 and TRBJ1-1; D perhaps matches TRBD1 (5 bases). Trimming took off 7 bases at V and 8 bases at J, with 14 bases between the two ends. CDR1 is MDHEN and CDR2 is SYDVKM in the germline V gene. This CDR3 region has 12 residues. The CDR3 spells CASNTGSLEAFF. The CDR3, as DNA: TGTGCCAGCAACACAGGATCCCTAGAAGCTTTCTTT.

This clone was counted a single time. The V and J genes are TRBV6-2 or TRBV6-3 and TRBJ1-2, with D uncertain. The CDR3 has 12 amino acids. V was shortened by 0 bases and J by 7 bases, with 6 bases between the two germline ends. CDR1 and CDR2 from the germline V gene are MNHEY and SVGEGT. The CDR3 spells CASSYSTGGYTF. CDR3 nucleotides: TGTGCCAGCAGTTACTCGACGGGTGGCTACACCTTC.

The rearrangement uses TRBV4-1 and TRBJ1-4; 7 bases line up with TRBD1. This CDR3 has 16 residues. Germline values: CDR1 MGHRA, CDR2 YSYEKL. Germline trimming cut 0 bases from V and 5 bases from J; bases unmatched to any gene: 6. The CDR3 coding sequence is TGCGCCAGCAGCCAAGATCCGGGGACAGCGAATGAAAAACTGTTTTTT. This codes for CASSQDPGTANEKLFF.

The chain is built from TRBV28 and TRBJ1-5, with D unresolved. This CDR3 spans 15 amino acids. The germline CDR1 and CDR2 sequences are MDHEN and SYDVKM. The V end was cut by 4 bases, the J end by 1 base, with 11 bases between. The CDR3 spells CASSWPVSSNQPQHF. CDR3 nucleotides: TGTGCCAGCAGTTGGCCAGTATCAAGCAATCAGCCCCAGCATTTT.

This clone was seen once. The CDR3 spells CASSPQGANTGELFF. In DNA, the CDR3 is TGTGCCAGCAGCCCCCAGGGGGCGAACACCGGGGAGCTGTTTTTT. The V gene is TRBV9, the J gene TRBJ2-2, with 7 bases aligning to TRBD1. The CDR3 covers 15 residues. The germline gives CDR1 SGDLS, CDR2 YYNGEE. V lost 4 bases and J lost 0; bases outside the gene matches: 3.

The V call is TRBV7-9, the J call TRBJ2-1; D perhaps matches TRBD2 (5 bases). Trimming took 3 bases from V and 5 from J, leaving 14 bases between them. CDR3 length equals 15 residues. CDR1 SEHNR and CDR2 FQNEAQ come from the germline V gene (reference sequence). In nucleotides, the CDR3 is TGTGCCAGCAGCTTCGACGGGAAGGTTGACAATGAGCAGTTCTTC. This sequence encodes CASSFDGKVDNEQFF.

The chain joins TRBV10-2 to TRBJ1-4; D perhaps matches TRBD1 (6 bases). This CDR3 has 13 amino acids. Trimming stripped 6 bases from V and 4 bases from J, with 9 bases between. The germline V gene has CDR1 WSHSY and CDR2 SAAADI. As DNA, the CDR3 is TGCGCCAGCAGGACAGGAGTTAATGAAAAACTGTTTTTT. Protein product: CASRTGVNEKLFF.

Only a few counts were recorded for this clone. This chain connects TRBV15 to TRBJ1-5; D may be TRBD1 (6 bases). There are 16 residues in the CDR3. V lost 3 bases, J lost 3 bases, and 15 bases lay in between. The V gene's germline CDR1 is LNHNV and CDR2 YYDKDF (reference sequence). Written as DNA, the CDR3 is TGTGCCACCAGCAGTTTCCGGGGGGGCATCAATCAGCCCCAGCATTTT. This gives the protein CATSSFRGGINQPQHF.

The CDR3 spells CASSQVSGPYNEQFF. The CDR3 DNA is TGTGCCAGCAGCCAAGTCTCGGGACCCTACAATGAGCAGTTCTTC. The rearrangement joins TRBV3-1 (or the pseudogene TRBV3-2) to TRBJ2-1, with D possibly being TRBD1 or TRBD2 (5 bases each). Trimming removed 1 base at V and 2 bases at J, with 9 bases between. Germline CDR1 reads LGHDT; CDR2 reads YNNKEL (reference sequence). The CDR3 is 15 amino acids.

The sample holds one count of this clone. The rearrangement uses TRBV2 and TRBJ1-4, with D unresolved. CDR3 length: 15 residues. The V gene lost 6 bases and the J gene lost 7 bases, with 18 bases spanning the gap. Germline V lookup: CDR1 SNHLY, CDR2 FYNNEI. Here the CDR3 reads CASRSRDPYGEKLFF. The CDR3 nucleotides are TGTGCCAGCAGATCACGGGATCCGTACGGTGAAAAACTGTTTTTT.

This rearrangement joins TRBV5-6 to TRBJ2-3, with D perhaps matching TRBD2 (6 bases). CDR3 size: 14 residues. V shed 0 bases and J shed 10 bases, with 15 bases lying between them. Germline V gene lookup returns CDR1 SGHDT and CDR2 YYEEEE. The CDR3 nucleotides are TGTGCCAGCAGCTTGGCCAGGAGGGCAGAGTCGCAGTATTTT. Encoded protein: CASSLARRAESQYF.

The CDR3 DNA sequence: TGTGCCAGCAGTTTTGGGACAGGGGCCTCCCAGCCCCAGCATTTT. Encoded protein: CASSFGTGASQPQHF. The rearrangement links TRBV6-5 to TRBJ1-5, with 10 positions matching TRBD1. V dropped 4 bases and J dropped 7; count of bases not matched to a gene: 7. The germline CDR1 and CDR2 sequences are MNHEY and SVGAGI. This CDR3 spans 15 amino acids.

This clone was counted a few times. Here the CDR3 reads CASSLVEGYEQFF. The CDR3 nucleotides read TGTGCCAGCAGCTTAGTTGAGGGGTACGAGCAGTTCTTC. The V and J genes are TRBV11-2 and TRBJ2-1; tentatively, D is TRBD1 or TRBD2 (5 bases each). Germline-derived CDR1 and CDR2 are SGHAT and FQNNGV. Trimming stripped 1 base from V and 10 bases from J, with 11 bases between. The CDR3 contains 13 residues.